A single sample gave rise to the 9 T cell receptor beta chains below, sequenced in a study of tumor and adjacent non-tumor tissue in lung cancer. Three rounds of nested PCR, following a modified ARM-PCR protocol, produced the TCRbeta library. TCRdb ran MiXCR on the multiplex PCR reads and lists one entry per CDR3 protein. The sample contains 71,000 or so distinct CDR3 sequences, around 86% of which appear only once. RNA was extracted from bulk tissue without any cell sorting. Sequencing used lung tumor tissue. The receptors were gathered from a woman aged 50 to 65 with non-small cell lung cancer.

The chain is built from TRBV29-1 and TRBJ2-7, with a weak D call TRBD1 (5 bases). This CDR3 is built from 15 residues. CDR1 is SQVTM and CDR2 is ANQGSEA in the germline V gene. V was trimmed by 5 bases and J by 3 bases, leaving 20 bases between them. This chain's CDR3 is CSVTLGWGDSYEQYF. Written as DNA, the CDR3 is TGCAGCGTTACTCTAGGATGGGGCGACAGCTACGAGCAGTACTTC.

The table lists this clonotype with a few counts. The junction differs from germline at one of its ends, possibly a read error. The rearrangement joins TRBV29-1 to TRBJ2-2; D uncertain. The CDR3 covers 14 residues. Per the germline V gene, CDR1 is SQVTM and CDR2 is ANQGSEA. The CDR3 protein is CNVGPGANTRELFF. CDR3 sequence (DNA): TGCAACGTTGGTCCAGGTGCGAACACCAGGGAGCTGTTTTTT.

This clonotype was seen more than once but under ten times. The V call is TRBV6-5, the J call TRBJ2-5; tentatively, D is TRBD2 (6 bases). This CDR3 has 15 residues. Trimming stripped 6 bases from V and 10 bases from J, with 24 bases between. Germline CDR1 and CDR2: MNHEY and SVGAGI. CDR3 amino acids: CASRVRVGGSGDQYF. CDR3 coding DNA: TGTGCCAGCAGAGTACGCGTGGGAGGTTCGGGGGACCAGTACTTC.

With respect to this clonotype: A read error may account for a junction end that differs from germline. The chain combines TRBV11-2 with TRBJ2-1, with D tentatively TRBD2 (5 bases). Germline-derived CDR1 and CDR2 are SGHAT and FQNNGV. The CDR3 runs 15 residues. The CDR3: CVSSLGGGGNNQQFF. The DNA for the CDR3 is TGTGTCAGCAGCTTAGGAGGTGGCGGTAACAATCAGCAGTTCTTC.

Points on this clonotype: At one end the junction does not follow the germline gene, possibly because of a read error. This chain connects TRBV20-1 to TRBJ2-3; D possibly corresponds to TRBD2 (6 bases). From germline, CDR1 is DFQATT and CDR2 SNEGSKA (reference sequence). The CDR3 loop spans 17 amino acids. CDR3 coding DNA: TGCAGTACTAGAGGCCGGTCTAGCGCGGTTAGCACAGATACGCAGTATTTT. Translation gives CSTRGRSSAVSTDTQYF.

On this clonotype: At one end, the junction sequence differs from germline, possibly due to a read error. The chain combines TRBV20-1 with TRBJ2-5, with 7 bases lining up with TRBD2. Looked up from germline, CDR1 is DFQATT and CDR2 is SNEGSKA (reference sequence). This CDR3 spans 11 amino acids. The CDR3 coding sequence is TGCAGTGTTGAGGGGCGGGGGACCCGGTACTTC. Translating gives CSVEGRGTRYF.

Worth noting for this clonotype: A much larger clone sits a single nucleotide away, making a read error possible. The V gene is TRBV7-9, the J gene TRBJ2-1; the match to TRBD1 covers 8 bases. Looked up from germline, CDR1 is SEHNR and CDR2 is FQNEAQ (reference sequence). The ends lost 4 bases at V and 8 bases at J; junction bases unmatched: 4. The CDR3 is 13 residues long. The CDR3: CASSYGQGYEQFF. The CDR3 DNA sequence: TGTGCCAGCAGCTACGGACAGGGATATGAGCAGTTCTTC.

This rearrangement joins TRBV29-1 to TRBJ1-2; TRBD1 might be the D (6 bases). V lost 0 bases, J lost 5 bases, and 19 bases lay in between. This CDR3 has 16 amino acids. Germline values: CDR1 SQVTM, CDR2 ANQGSEA. The CDR3 coding sequence is TGCAGCGTTGAAGATAAAGGAAGGGACATCGCATATGGCTACACCTTC. This translates into CSVEDKGRDIAYGYTF.

The V and J genes are TRBV6-5 and TRBJ2-5; D unclear. The CDR3 runs 12 residues. Germline-derived CDR1 and CDR2 are MNHEY and SVGAGI. Here the CDR3 reads CVISRISETQYF. CDR3 DNA: TGTGTCATCAGTCGCATCTCAGAGACCCAGTACTTC.